Described below is a single TCR beta chain sequence and its context. The germline CDR1 and CDR2 sequences are SGHRS and YFSETQ. The ends were cut back, 0 bases at V and 0 bases at J, with 7 bases in the middle. The CDR3 is made up of 14 amino acids. Authors of the study amplified TCR beta CDR3 regions from RNA transcripts. In the first-round RT-PCR of the TCR CDR3, the HTBI primer set was used. Each CDR3 protein is one row after TCRdb ran MiXCR on the multiplex PCR reads. The table includes approximately 610,000 distinct CDR3 sequences, roughly a sixth detected once. The data belong to a study of T cells in Graves' hyperthyroidism and ophthalmopathy.

The source is a woman younger than 30 with Graves' hyperthyroidism. J is TRBJ2-7 and V is TRBV5-1; D not resolved. Sample: blood. The CDR3 loop is CASSLGHYSYEQYF. As DNA, the CDR3 is TGCGCCAGCAGCTTGGGGCACTACTCCTACGAGCAGTACTTC.